These 11 T cell receptor beta chains were all obtained from the same sample, sequenced in a study of blood T cell repertoires in COVID-19. Sequenced by immunoSEQ multiplex PCR; TCRdb stores in-frame clones only, minus some. The top ten hold around 17% of the sample, which has 80,000 or so clones, 75% to 90% seen once. Sequenced material: peripheral blood. Receptors originate from a human donor in a cohort sampled during active COVID-19.

This clone was detected a few times. The V gene is TRBV30, the J gene TRBJ2-7; the D gene is possibly TRBD1 (5 bases). Germline CDR1 reads GTSNPN; CDR2 reads SVGIG (reference sequence). The CDR3 covers 15 residues. V lost 2 bases and J 5 bases, leaving 19 bases between the germline ends. CDR3 loop: CAWSLDNRAFDEQYF. The CDR3 DNA follows: TGTGCCTGGAGTTTGGACAACCGGGCTTTCGACGAGCAGTACTTC.

The chain is built from TRBV7-2 and TRBJ1-6; no definite D call. Germline CDR1 and CDR2: SGHTA and FQGNSA. Trimming shortened V by 0 bases and J by 7 bases, and 10 bases separated the two germline ends. The CDR3 extends over 15 amino acids. The CDR3 bases are TGTGCCAGCAGCTTAGCGCGAGGGTTGAATTCACCCCTCCACTTT. Translation gives CASSLARGLNSPLHF.

The rearrangement links TRBV29-1 to TRBJ2-3, with 7 bases fitting TRBD1. Losses at the gene ends were 7 bases for V and 0 bases for J; bases not matched to a gene: 1. The length of the CDR3 is 12 residues. CDR1 and CDR2 (germline): SQVTM, ANQGSEA. The CDR3: CSGDSSTDTQYF. The CDR3 DNA reads as TGCAGCGGGGACAGCAGCACAGATACGCAGTATTTT.

V gene TRBV10-3 combines with J gene TRBJ1-2; maybe TRBD1 (6 bases). Per germline, CDR1 ENHRY and CDR2 SYGVKD. This CDR3 is built from 13 residues. Trimming took off 4 bases at V and 2 bases at J, with 8 bases between the two ends. CDR3 nucleotide sequence: TGTGCCATCAGTGTGGACAGCAACTATGGCTACACCTTC. Its translation is CAISVDSNYGYTF.

The genes are TRBV29-1 and TRBJ1-4, with 8 bases that match TRBD1. V lost 5 bases and J lost 2; bases outside the gene matches: 4. Germline V gene data show CDR1 as SQVTM and CDR2 as ANQGSEA. This CDR3 has 14 amino acids. The CDR3 coding sequence is TGCAGCGTTTTGACAGGGGCCACTAATGAAAAACTGTTTTTT. It specifies CSVLTGATNEKLFF.

In its sample, this clone was seen once. The V call is TRBV11-2, the J call TRBJ2-5; 7 nucleotides match TRBD2. This CDR3 is 16 amino acids long. V lost 2 bases to trimming and J lost 6 bases; unmatched junction nucleotides: 12. Germline values: CDR1 SGHAT, CDR2 FQNNGV. This chain's CDR3 is CASSLRGGREYKTQYF. The CDR3 DNA reads as TGTGCCAGCAGCTTACGGGGAGGGCGGGAGTATAAGACCCAGTACTTC.

This clone was observed a handful of times. The chain joins TRBV28 to TRBJ1-2; 11 bases fit TRBD1. CDR1 MDHEN and CDR2 SYDVKM come from the germline V gene. The length of the CDR3 is 15 residues. With V trimmed by 6 bases and J by 4 bases, 7 bases remained unmatched. In DNA form, the CDR3 reads TGTGCCAGCAGAAGTGGGACAGGGGGAGGCTATGGCTACACCTTC. Its protein product is CASRSGTGGGYGYTF.

V gene TRBV27 combines with J gene TRBJ2-3, with D possibly being TRBD2 (5 bases). The CDR3 is made up of 16 amino acids. V was pared by 1 base and J by 0 bases, with 11 bases between. Germline CDR1 is MNHEY and CDR2 is SMNVEV (reference sequence). The DNA of the CDR3 is TGTGCCAGCAGTTTATTTCGCGGGCCTAGCACAGATACGCAGTATTTT. Translated: CASSLFRGPSTDTQYF.

The gene calls are TRBV27 and TRBJ2-7, with no clear D. The CDR3 covers 12 residues. Germline V lookup: CDR1 MNHEY, CDR2 SMNVEV (reference sequence). V was cut by 5 bases and J by 2 bases, with 7 bases left in between. CDR3 residues: CASSAYPYEQYF. The CDR3 region has the DNA TGTGCCAGCAGTGCCTATCCCTACGAGCAGTACTTC.

The J gene is TRBJ2-1, the V gene TRBV24-1; TRBD2 matches at 9 bases. In germline, CDR1 is KGHDR, CDR2 SFDVKD. V lost 5 bases to trimming and J lost 6 bases; unmatched junction nucleotides: 13. The CDR3 has 17 amino acids. Written as DNA, the CDR3 is TGTGCCACCAGTGCTCGCTGGACTAGCGAGACTTTCAATGAGCAGTTCTTC. Its protein is CATSARWTSETFNEQFF.

Only a few counts were recorded for this clone. The chain joins TRBV28 to TRBJ1-2; tentatively, D is TRBD1 (6 bases). The CDR3 contains 15 residues. V was shortened by 4 bases and J by 4 bases, with 16 bases between the two germline ends. CDR1 is MDHEN, CDR2 SYDVKM, per germline. This CDR3 reads CASSSSVGGSYGYTF. The CDR3 DNA is TGTGCCAGCAGTTCATCGGTAGGGGGAAGCTATGGCTACACCTTC.